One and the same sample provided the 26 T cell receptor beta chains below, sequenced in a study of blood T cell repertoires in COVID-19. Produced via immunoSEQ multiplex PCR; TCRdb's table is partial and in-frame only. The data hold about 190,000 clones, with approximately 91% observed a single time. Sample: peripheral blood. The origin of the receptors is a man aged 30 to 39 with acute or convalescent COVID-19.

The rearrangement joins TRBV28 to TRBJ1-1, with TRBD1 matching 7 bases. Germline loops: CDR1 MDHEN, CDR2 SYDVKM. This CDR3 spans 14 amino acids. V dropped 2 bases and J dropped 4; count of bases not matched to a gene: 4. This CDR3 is CASSLGAGGTEAFF. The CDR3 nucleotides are TGTGCCAGCAGTTTAGGGGCAGGGGGCACTGAAGCTTTCTTT. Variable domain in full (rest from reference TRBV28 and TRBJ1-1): DVKVTQSSRYLVKRTGEKVFLECVQDMDHENMFWYRQDPGLGLRLIYFSYDVKMKEKGDIPEGYSVSREKKERFSLILESASTNQTSMYLCASSLGAGGTEAFFGQGTRLTVV.

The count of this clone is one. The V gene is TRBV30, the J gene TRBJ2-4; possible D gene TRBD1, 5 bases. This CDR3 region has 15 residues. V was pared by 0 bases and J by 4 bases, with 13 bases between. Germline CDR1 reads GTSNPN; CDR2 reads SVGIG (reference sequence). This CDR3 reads CAWSVQGALKNIQYF. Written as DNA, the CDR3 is TGTGCCTGGAGTGTACAAGGGGCCCTAAAAAACATTCAGTACTTC.

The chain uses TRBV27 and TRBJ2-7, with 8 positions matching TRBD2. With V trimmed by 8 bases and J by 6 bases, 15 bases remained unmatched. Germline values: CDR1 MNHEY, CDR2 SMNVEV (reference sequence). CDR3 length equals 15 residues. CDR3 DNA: TGTGCCAGCGGAGAACTTAGCGGGGCCCTTCCCGAGCAGTACTTC. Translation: CASGELSGALPEQYF.

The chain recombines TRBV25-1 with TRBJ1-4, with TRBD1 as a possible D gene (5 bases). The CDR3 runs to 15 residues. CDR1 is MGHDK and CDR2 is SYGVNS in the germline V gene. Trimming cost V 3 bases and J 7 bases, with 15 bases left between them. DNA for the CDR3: TGTGCCAGCAGTGAGGGTGTTCTAACAGGTGAAAAACTGTTTTTT. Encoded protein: CASSEGVLTGEKLFF.

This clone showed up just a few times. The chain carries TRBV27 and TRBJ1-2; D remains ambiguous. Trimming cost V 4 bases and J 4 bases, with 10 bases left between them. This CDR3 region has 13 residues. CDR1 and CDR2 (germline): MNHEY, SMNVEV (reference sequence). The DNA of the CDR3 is TGTGCCAGCAGTTCAGAGGGCTTCTATGGCTACACCTTC. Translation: CASSSEGFYGYTF.

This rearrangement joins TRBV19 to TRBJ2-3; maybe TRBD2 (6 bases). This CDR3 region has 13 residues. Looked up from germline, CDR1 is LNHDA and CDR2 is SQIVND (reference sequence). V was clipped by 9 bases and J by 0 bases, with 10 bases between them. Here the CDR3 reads CASLALSTDTQYF. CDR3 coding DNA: TGTGCCAGCCTAGCGTTGAGCACAGATACGCAGTATTTT.

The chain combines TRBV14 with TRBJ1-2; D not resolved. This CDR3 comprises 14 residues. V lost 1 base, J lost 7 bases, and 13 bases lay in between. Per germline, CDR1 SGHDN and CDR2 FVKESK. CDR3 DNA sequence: TGTGCCAGCAGCCAAGTTTATCAGGCGTCTGGCTACACCTTC. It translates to CASSQVYQASGYTF.

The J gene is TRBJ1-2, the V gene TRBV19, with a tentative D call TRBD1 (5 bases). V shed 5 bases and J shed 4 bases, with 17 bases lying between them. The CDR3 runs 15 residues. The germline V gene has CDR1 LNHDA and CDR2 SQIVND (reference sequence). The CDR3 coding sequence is TGTGCCAGTAGTTCACAGGCTTTTACGTCCTATGGCTACACCTTC. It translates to CASSSQAFTSYGYTF.

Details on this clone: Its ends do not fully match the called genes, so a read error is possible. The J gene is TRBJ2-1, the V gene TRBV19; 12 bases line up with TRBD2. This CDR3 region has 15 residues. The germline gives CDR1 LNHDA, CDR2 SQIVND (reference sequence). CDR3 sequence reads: CASRIGLAGFNEQFF. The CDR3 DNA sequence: TGTGCCAGTAGAATAGGACTAGCGGGGTTCAATGAGCAGTTCTTC. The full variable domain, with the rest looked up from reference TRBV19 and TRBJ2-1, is DGGITQSPKYLFRKEGQNVTLSCEQNLNHDAMYWYRQDPGQGLRLIYYSQIVNDFQKGDIAEGYSVSREKKESFPLTVTSAQKNPTAFYLCASRIGLAGFNEQFFGPGTRLTVL.

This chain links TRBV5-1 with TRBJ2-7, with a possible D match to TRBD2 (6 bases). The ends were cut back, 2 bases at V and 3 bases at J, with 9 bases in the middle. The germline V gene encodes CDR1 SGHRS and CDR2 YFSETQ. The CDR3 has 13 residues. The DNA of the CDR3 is TGCGCCAGCAGCTTCGGGAGCATCTACGAGCAGTACTTC. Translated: CASSFGSIYEQYF.

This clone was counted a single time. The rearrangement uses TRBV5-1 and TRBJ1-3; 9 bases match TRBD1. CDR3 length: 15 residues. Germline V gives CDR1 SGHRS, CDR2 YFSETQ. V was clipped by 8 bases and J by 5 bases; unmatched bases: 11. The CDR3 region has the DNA TGCGCCAGTCAAGGAGAAACAGGGGGCCGAAACACCATATATTTT. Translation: CASQGETGGRNTIYF.

CDR3 nucleotides: TGCGCCAGCAGCTGGGGGGACAGGGAGGTCCACGAGCAGTACTTC. It specifies CASSWGDREVHEQYF. This chain links TRBV5-1 with TRBJ2-7; TRBD1 agrees at 9 bases. This CDR3 spans 15 amino acids. V was clipped by 3 bases and J by 5 bases; unmatched bases: 9. Germline loops: CDR1 SGHRS, CDR2 YFSETQ. Combining the CDR3 with reference TRBV5-1 and TRBJ2-7 gives the whole variable domain KAGVTQTPRYLIKTRGQQVTLSCSPISGHRSVSWYQQTPGQGLQFLFEYFSETQRNKGNFPGRFSGRQFSNSRSEMNVSTLELGDSALYLCASSWGDREVHEQYFGPGTRLTVT.

CDR3 residues: CASSSDRRSGGFADTQYF. The CDR3 DNA reads TGTGCCAGCAGCTCAGATCGGCGGAGCGGGGGGTTCGCAGATACGCAGTATTTT. The V gene is TRBV11-3, the J gene TRBJ2-3, with 9 bases that match TRBD2. Germline CDR1 and CDR2: SGHNT and YENEEA. The V segment lost 4 bases and the J segment 4 bases; nucleotides outside the gene matches: 15. CDR3 length: 18 amino acids.

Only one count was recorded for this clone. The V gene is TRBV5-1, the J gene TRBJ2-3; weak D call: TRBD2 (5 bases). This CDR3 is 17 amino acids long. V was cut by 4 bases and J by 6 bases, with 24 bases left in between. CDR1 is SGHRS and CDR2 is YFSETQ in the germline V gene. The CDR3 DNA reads TGCGCCAGCAGCGTTGCCGAACTAGAGGCCCTCGGGGATACGCAGTATTTT. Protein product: CASSVAELEALGDTQYF.

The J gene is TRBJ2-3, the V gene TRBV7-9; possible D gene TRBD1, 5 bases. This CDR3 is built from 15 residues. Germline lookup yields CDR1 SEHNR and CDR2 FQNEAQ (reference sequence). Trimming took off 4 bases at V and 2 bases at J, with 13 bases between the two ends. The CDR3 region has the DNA TGTGCCAGCAGCTCCCGCGGCAGGGACACAGATACGCAGTATTTT. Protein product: CASSSRGRDTDTQYF.

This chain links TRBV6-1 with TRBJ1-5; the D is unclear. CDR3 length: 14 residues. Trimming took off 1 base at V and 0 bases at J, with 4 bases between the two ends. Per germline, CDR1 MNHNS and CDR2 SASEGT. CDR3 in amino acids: CASSEGNSNQPQHF. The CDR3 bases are TGTGCCAGCAGTGAAGGTAATAGCAATCAGCCCCAGCATTTT.

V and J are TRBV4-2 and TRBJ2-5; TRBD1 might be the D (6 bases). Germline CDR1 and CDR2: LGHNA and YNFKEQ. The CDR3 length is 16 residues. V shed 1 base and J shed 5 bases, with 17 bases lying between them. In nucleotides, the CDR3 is TGTGCCAGCAGCCAAGTGGGGGCCGAGGGAAGCGAGACCCAGTACTTC. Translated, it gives CASSQVGAEGSETQYF.

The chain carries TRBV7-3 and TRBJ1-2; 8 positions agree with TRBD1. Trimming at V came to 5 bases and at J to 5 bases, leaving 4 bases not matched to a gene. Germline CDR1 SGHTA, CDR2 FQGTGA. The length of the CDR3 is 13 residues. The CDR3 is CASSPDREYGYTF. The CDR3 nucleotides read TGTGCCAGCAGCCCGGACAGGGAGTATGGCTACACCTTC.

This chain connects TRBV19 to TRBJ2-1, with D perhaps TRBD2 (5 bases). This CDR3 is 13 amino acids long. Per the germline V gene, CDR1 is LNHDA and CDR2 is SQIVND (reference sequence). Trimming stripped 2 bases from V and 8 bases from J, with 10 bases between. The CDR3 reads CASSILVSDEQFF. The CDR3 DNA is TGTGCCAGTAGTATATTGGTTAGCGATGAGCAGTTCTTC.

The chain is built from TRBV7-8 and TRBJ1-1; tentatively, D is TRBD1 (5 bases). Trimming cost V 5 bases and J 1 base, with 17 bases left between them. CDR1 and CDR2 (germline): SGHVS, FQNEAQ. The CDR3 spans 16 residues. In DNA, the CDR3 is TGTGCCAGCAGCCCCAAGAACAGGATTACGAACACTGAAGCTTTCTTT. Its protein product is CASSPKNRITNTEAFF.

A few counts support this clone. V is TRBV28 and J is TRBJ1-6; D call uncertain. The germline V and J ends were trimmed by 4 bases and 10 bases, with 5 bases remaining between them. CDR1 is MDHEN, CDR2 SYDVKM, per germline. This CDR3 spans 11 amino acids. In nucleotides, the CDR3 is TGTGCCAGCAGTTCTCGGTCACCCCTCCACTTT. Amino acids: CASSSRSPLHF.

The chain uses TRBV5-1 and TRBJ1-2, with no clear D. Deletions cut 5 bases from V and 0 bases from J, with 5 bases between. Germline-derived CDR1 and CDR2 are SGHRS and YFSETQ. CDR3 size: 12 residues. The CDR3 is CASREANYGYTF. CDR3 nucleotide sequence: TGCGCCAGCAGAGAGGCTAACTATGGCTACACCTTC.

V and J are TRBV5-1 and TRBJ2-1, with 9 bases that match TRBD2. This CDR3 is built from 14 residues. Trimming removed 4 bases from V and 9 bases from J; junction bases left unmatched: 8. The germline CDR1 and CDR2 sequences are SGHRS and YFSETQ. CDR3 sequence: CASSPQLAGVEQFF. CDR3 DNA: TGCGCCAGCAGCCCTCAATTAGCGGGGGTTGAGCAGTTCTTC.

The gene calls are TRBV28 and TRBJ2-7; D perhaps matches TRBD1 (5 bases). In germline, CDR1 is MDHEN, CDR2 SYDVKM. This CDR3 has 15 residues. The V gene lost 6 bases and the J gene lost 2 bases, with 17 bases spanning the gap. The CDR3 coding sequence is TGTGCCAGCAGCTCCGACAGCCTAGGCCCCTACGAGCAGTACTTC. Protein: CASSSDSLGPYEQYF.

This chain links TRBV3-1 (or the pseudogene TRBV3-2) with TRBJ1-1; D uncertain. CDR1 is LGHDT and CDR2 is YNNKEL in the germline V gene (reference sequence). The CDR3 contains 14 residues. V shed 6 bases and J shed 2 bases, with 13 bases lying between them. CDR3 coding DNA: TGTGCCAGCAGTCTGGGCCCCACTAACACTGAAGCTTTCTTT. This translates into CASSLGPTNTEAFF.

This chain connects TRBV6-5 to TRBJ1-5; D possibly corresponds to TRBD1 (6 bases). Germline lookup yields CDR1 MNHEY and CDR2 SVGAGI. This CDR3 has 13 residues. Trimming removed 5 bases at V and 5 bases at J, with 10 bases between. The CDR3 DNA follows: TGTGCCAGCAGTCTACAGGGTTATCAGCCCCAGCATTTT. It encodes CASSLQGYQPQHF.